What follows is one TCR beta chain and its context. Its antigen is undetermined. This entry comes from a study of cytomegalovirus exposure and HLA in healthy donors. Across the whole study: According to later analysis, the same platform produced the roughly 110 validation and approximately 700 first-cohort repertoires.

Trimming took 10 bases from V and 2 from J; bases not matched to a gene: 13. This CDR3 is 15 amino acids long. The germline V gene has CDR1 ENHRY and CDR2 SYGVKD. Regarding the study as a whole: Using the classifier, cytomegalovirus status was reportedly diagnosed with high specificity and sensitivity. A list of approximately 150 TCR beta chains associated with cytomegalovirus was given. It was confirmed in vitro that a few of the CMV-associated chains were specific for CMV antigens.

Only in-frame clones appear in the TCRdb table, and some are missing; sequencing was by immunoSEQ multiplex PCR. The sample has under 75,000 clones, about 96% seen once; the top ten hold under 1.5%. The sequenced material came from PBMCs. The TCR originated in a woman between 18 and 30 years old in good health and CMV-seronegative. The chain uses TRBV10-3 and TRBJ1-2; 7 bases line up with TRBD1. This chain's CDR3 is CATQWRDSPNYGYTF. CDR3 nucleotide sequence: TGTGCCACCCAGTGGCGGGACAGCCCAAACTATGGCTACACCTTC.